These 22 T cell receptor beta chains originate from one sample sequenced in a study of cytomegalovirus exposure and HLA in healthy donors. PCR used 60 Vbeta primers and 13 Jbeta primers. Method: immunoSEQ multiplex PCR; TCRdb's copy keeps in-frame clones and lacks some. The sample yields around 190,000 clones, about 85% seen once. The sequenced material came from PBMCs. These receptors were obtained from a boy younger than 10 in good health and CMV-seronegative.

The genes are TRBV9 and TRBJ2-5; a weak D match, TRBD2 (5 bases). The J call may be faulty, since TRBJ2-7 better matches the DNA end. This CDR3 is 14 amino acids long. Germline values: CDR1 SGDLS, CDR2 YYNGEE. The CDR3 bases are TGTGCCAGCAGCCCTACCGAGGGCTCCTACGAGCAGTACTTC. Its protein is CASSPTEGSYEQYF.

The CDR3 nucleotides read TGTGCCAGCAGTCAGGACAGTGGCTACGACAAACTGTTTTTT. It codes for CASSQDSGYDKLFF. The rearrangement uses TRBV7-2 and TRBJ1-4; TRBD1 is a possible D gene (6 bases). This CDR3 is built from 14 residues. Trimming took off 6 bases at V and 11 bases at J, with 19 bases between the two ends. Germline CDR1 SGHTA, CDR2 FQGNSA.

A single count supports this clone. The chain uses TRBV4-1 and TRBJ1-3; 8 bases are shared with TRBD1. CDR3 length: 17 residues. J lost 4 bases, V lost 1 base, and 9 bases had no gene match. The germline CDR1 and CDR2 sequences are MGHRA and YSYEKL. CDR3 DNA sequence: TGCGCCAGCAGCCAAGCACTACAGGGGACAGGAGGAAACACCATATATTTT. It codes for CASSQALQGTGGNTIYF.

The chain combines TRBV4-1 with TRBJ2-7; 12 positions match TRBD2. V gave up 0 bases and J gave up 0 bases; unmatched junction bases: 6. Germline V CDR1 and CDR2: MGHRA, YSYEKL. This CDR3 is 18 amino acids long. This CDR3 reads CASSQEGASGGASYEQYF. The CDR3, as DNA: TGCGCCAGCAGCCAAGAGGGCGCTAGCGGGGGGGCCTCCTACGAGCAGTACTTC.

The chain is built from TRBV25-1 and TRBJ2-1; 7 bases fit TRBD2. With V trimmed by 5 bases and J by 1 base, 8 bases remained unmatched. The CDR3 extends over 16 amino acids. The germline V gene encodes CDR1 MGHDK and CDR2 SYGVNS. The CDR3, as DNA: TGTGCCAGCAGTTCGGGCCGGACTAGTTCCTACAATGAGCAGTTCTTC. It yields the protein CASSSGRTSSYNEQFF.

This clone was seen a handful of times. The chain joins TRBV30 to TRBJ1-1; D is ambiguous. Germline loops: CDR1 GTSNPN, CDR2 SVGIG (reference sequence). V dropped 4 bases and J dropped 7 bases, with 7 bases sitting between them. The CDR3 covers 10 residues. This CDR3 is CAWTQVEAFF. CDR3 bases: TGTGCCTGGACTCAGGTTGAAGCTTTCTTT.

Regarding this clone: Its ends do not fully match the called genes, so a read error is possible. V gene TRBV7-9 combines with J gene TRBJ2-2, with TRBD2 matching 7 bases. The CDR3 runs to 17 residues. Germline CDR1 reads SEHNR; CDR2 reads FQNEAQ (reference sequence). The CDR3 loop is CSSTASGRQTRTGELFF. The CDR3 DNA reads as TGTTCCAGCACGGCTAGCGGCCGACAAACCCGCACCGGGGAGCTGTTTTTT. The full variable domain, rest sourced from reference TRBV7-9 and TRBJ2-2, is DTGVSQNPRHKITKRGQNVTFRCDPISEHNRLYWYRQTLGQGPEFLTYFQNEAQLEKSRLLSDRFSAERPKGSFSTLEIQRTEQGDSAMYLCSSTASGRQTRTGELFFGEGSRLTVL.

The chain carries TRBV7-9 and TRBJ1-1; D is perhaps TRBD1 (6 bases). Germline V gives CDR1 SEHNR, CDR2 FQNEAQ (reference sequence). V gave up 4 bases and J gave up 1 base, with 13 bases separating them. CDR3 length equals 15 residues. This CDR3 is CASSSMTGWNTEAFF. DNA of the CDR3: TGTGCCAGCAGCTCTATGACAGGCTGGAACACTGAAGCTTTCTTT.

The chain recombines TRBV11-3 with TRBJ2-7; D possibly corresponds to TRBD2 (7 bases). CDR1 and CDR2 from the germline V gene are SGHNT and YENEEA. The V end lost 5 bases, the J end lost 4 bases, and 15 bases lay between the germline ends. The CDR3 contains 14 residues. The CDR3 region has the DNA TGTGCCAGCAGCCTCCGGGGGGACACTTACGAGCAGTACTTC. It is translated as CASSLRGDTYEQYF.

This sequence joins TRBV30 and TRBJ2-5; TRBD1 matches at 10 bases. The J call is doubtful: the DNA matches TRBJ2-7 better. Germline loops: CDR1 GTSNPN, CDR2 SVGIG (reference sequence). This CDR3 has 12 residues. The CDR3 DNA follows: TGTGCCTCACGACAGGGGGCATACGAGCAGTACTTC. Protein: CASRQGAYEQYF.

The CDR3 reads CASSYGAPSLPLHF. In nucleotides, the CDR3 is TGTGCCAGCTCATATGGGGCCCCCTCCCTACCCCTCCACTTT. The rearrangement joins TRBV18 to TRBJ1-6; D might be TRBD1 (5 bases). The V and J ends lost 5 bases and 12 bases respectively, with 17 bases between them. Germline assignment: CDR1 KGHSH and CDR2 LQKENI. This CDR3 region has 14 residues.

The V call is TRBV27, the J call TRBJ2-2; D remains unclear. Trimming removed 5 bases from V and 6 bases from J, with 10 bases in between. Germline CDR1 MNHEY, CDR2 SMNVEV (reference sequence). The CDR3 is 13 amino acids. CDR3 amino acids: CASSPLAAGELFF. The CDR3, as DNA: TGTGCCAGCAGTCCCTTGGCGGCCGGGGAGCTGTTTTTT.

The chain carries TRBV7-6 and TRBJ1-1; 7 positions agree with TRBD1. CDR1 is SGHVS, CDR2 FNYEAQ, per germline. This CDR3 region has 13 residues. V lost 10 bases and J lost 9; bases outside the gene matches: 14. CDR3 DNA: TGTGCCACGCGAAAGGGACAGACTTCTCAAGCTTTCTTT. It translates to CATRKGQTSQAFF.

The CDR3 nucleotides are TGTGCCAGCAGCTTGACAGGGATAGCCAAAAACATTCAGTACTTC. It is translated as CASSLTGIAKNIQYF. The chain joins TRBV7-9 to TRBJ2-4, with 7 bases matching TRBD1. J lost 0 bases, V lost 3 bases, and 2 bases had no gene match. The CDR3 extends over 15 amino acids. Germline V gives CDR1 SEHNR, CDR2 FQNEAQ (reference sequence).

V gene TRBV5-4 combines with J gene TRBJ2-3; D is uncertain. V was shortened by 4 bases and J by 5 bases, with 14 bases between the two germline ends. The CDR3 is 14 amino acids. Germline V gene lookup returns CDR1 SGHNT and CDR2 YYREEE (reference sequence). CDR3 region: CASSRSVAEDTQYF. The CDR3 DNA follows: TGTGCCAGCAGCCGCAGTGTCGCGGAAGATACGCAGTATTTT.

CDR3 sequence reads: CASRVSPIYEQYF. The CDR3 DNA reads as TGCGCCAGTCGGGTCAGCCCCATCTACGAGCAGTACTTC. This chain joins TRBV10-2 and TRBJ2-7; no clear D. V gave up 9 bases and J gave up 3 bases, with 15 bases separating them. This CDR3 spans 13 amino acids. Germline-derived CDR1 and CDR2 are WSHSY and SAAADI.

The chain combines TRBV5-4 with TRBJ1-2; D perhaps matches TRBD1 (6 bases). Germline values: CDR1 SGHNT, CDR2 YYREEE (reference sequence). This CDR3 comprises 14 residues. The V gene lost 0 bases and the J gene lost 1 base, with 7 bases spanning the gap. The DNA for the CDR3 is TGTGCCAGCAGCTTGGAGGACAGTAACTATGGCTACACCTTC. This encodes CASSLEDSNYGYTF.

The chain recombines TRBV7-8 with TRBJ2-2; 7 bases align to TRBD2. V dropped 3 bases and J dropped 4; count of bases not matched to a gene: 8. Germline loops: CDR1 SGHVS, CDR2 FQNEAQ. This CDR3 has 16 residues. The DNA of the CDR3 is TGTGCCAGCAGCTTCGGGATCGGGAGGCGCACCGGGGAGCTGTTTTTT. This sequence encodes CASSFGIGRRTGELFF.

The chain has TRBV4-1 and TRBJ2-7, with D maybe TRBD2 (6 bases). Germline assignment: CDR1 MGHRA and CDR2 YSYEKL. The CDR3 totals 16 residues. Trimming took off 4 bases at V and 2 bases at J, with 18 bases between the two ends. DNA for the CDR3: TGCGCCAGCAGCCTCAAAGGGGCGGGATCAACCTACGAGCAGTACTTC. It translates to CASSLKGAGSTYEQYF.

The V gene is TRBV5-5, the J gene TRBJ1-2, with D unresolved. The CDR3 runs to 15 residues. Germline CDR1 and CDR2: SGHKS and YYEKEE (reference sequence). V lost 4 bases and J 8 bases, leaving 21 bases between the germline ends. The CDR3 spells CASSLATGALGGYTF. In nucleotides, the CDR3 is TGTGCCAGCAGCCTCGCCACCGGAGCCTTAGGAGGCTACACCTTC. The whole variable domain, remainder taken from reference TRBV5-5 and TRBJ1-2, is DAGVTQSPTHLIKTRGQQVTLRCSPISGHKSVSWYQQVLGQGPQFIFQYYEKEERGRGNFPDRFSARQFPNYSSELNVNALLLGDSALYLCASSLATGALGGYTFGSGTRLTVV.

V and J are TRBV28 and TRBJ1-3; D remains ambiguous. The V and J ends lost 7 bases and 6 bases respectively, with 10 bases between them. Germline CDR1 is MDHEN and CDR2 is SYDVKM. The CDR3 loop spans 12 amino acids. CDR3 loop: CASKHRLNTIYF. DNA of the CDR3: TGTGCCAGCAAGCACCGACTAAACACCATATATTTT.

The gene calls are TRBV4-2 and TRBJ2-7; 11 bases are a match to TRBD2. Germline CDR1 LGHNA, CDR2 YNFKEQ. J was trimmed by 3 bases and V by 4 bases; bases with no gene match: 8. CDR3 length equals 16 residues. DNA of the CDR3: TGTGCCAGCAGCCCCCCCATAGCGGGGGGGCGCTACGAGCAGTACTTC. It encodes CASSPPIAGGRYEQYF.